This T cell receptor beta chain was retrieved from a study of CD8 T cell repertoires and HIV-1 epitope variants (dated by TCRdb to about 2020). About the study as a whole: T cells were stimulated in separate culture wells with each of twenty-five peptides representing autologous and known Gag and Nef epitope variants. T cells were enriched with the EasySep Human T Cell Enrichment Kit and co-cultured with equal numbers of autologous T cell-negative cells as antigen-presenting cells. A CMV, EBV and flu peptide pool, the Ebola AY9 epitope as negative control, and a no-peptide well were included as control conditions. Running each culture condition in triplicate, except for one peptide done in duplicate, gave a total of more than 70 T cell cultures. For roughly 11 days the cultures were kept in IMDM with gentamicin, and on days 3 and 7 half of the media was changed with IL-2, IL-7 and IL-15 added. An aliquot of 1M T cells was set aside as an uncultured baseline condition, separate from the 70 to 90 T cell cultures. Tested epitopes included three Gag epitope families and Nef HW9 and YT9.

TCR beta CDR3 regions were sequenced at survey depth on the immunoSEQ platform. The QIAamp DNA micro kit was used to extract genomic DNA from every cultured and uncultured CD8+ T cell population. The published analysis was carried out like this. Any sample with under 5,000 productive reads was excluded, and this exclusion removed about 6.5% of the roughly 75 cultures stimulated with HIV peptides. Sequences were trimmed to CDR3 by a MANAFEST web app, and nonproductive sequences, CDR3s under 5 amino acids, and sequences not starting with C or ending with F/W were removed. Clonotypes were classified as antigen-specific only if expansion was observed in at least 2 of 3 replicates versus the no-peptide control at FDR 0.01, only within one epitope family. Specific clonotypes also needed at least fivefold higher frequency than in wells stimulated with peptides from other epitope families. TCRdb took this table from immuneACCESS and kept in-frame rearrangements with V and J called. Such tables lack part of the clones; where checked against another copy, unresolved V genes explain under half of the gap, and the rest is unexplained. V, J and clone size derive from that table, while D and trimming were established from the DNA sequence. Across this sample there are under 6,000 clones, with 55% to 70% seen only once. Roughly 44% of the sample rests with the top ten.

A word on this clone: The antigen it binds to is not known. No much larger clonotype is one base removed from it; base qualities were not supplied.

What the study reported, not specific to this receptor: About ten antigen-specific TCR beta clonotypes were identified, and six of them appeared cross-reactive for autologous or known escape epitope variants. Only TCR beta chains were identified by the assay, and proliferation to antigen, not T cell function or cytokine profile, was indicated. The Nef KF9 family was recognized by five clonotypes and the HW9 family by one, and no responses to the TAALDMSHF plasma variant were observed.

The EasySep Human CD8+ T Cell Enrichment Kit was used on day 10 to isolate CD8+ T cells from every culture. The specimen sequenced was cultured CD8+ T cells derived from PBMCs. This TCR derives from a male donor with HIV.

The DNA sequence reads TGTGCCAGCAGTTGGACAGCCGCAGATACGCAGTATTTT. It codes for CASSWTAADTQYF. Rearrangement joined TRBV28 to TRBJ2-3; the D gene is possibly TRBD1, with 6 bases matching. CDR1 and CDR2 are read off the germline V gene as MDHEN and SYDVKM. The junction shows trimming of 4 bases on V and 4 bases on J, plus 9 bases between the germline ends. Its CDR3 holds 13 amino acids, cysteine through phenylalanine. The CDR3 DNA has 39 bases and is translated from base 1.